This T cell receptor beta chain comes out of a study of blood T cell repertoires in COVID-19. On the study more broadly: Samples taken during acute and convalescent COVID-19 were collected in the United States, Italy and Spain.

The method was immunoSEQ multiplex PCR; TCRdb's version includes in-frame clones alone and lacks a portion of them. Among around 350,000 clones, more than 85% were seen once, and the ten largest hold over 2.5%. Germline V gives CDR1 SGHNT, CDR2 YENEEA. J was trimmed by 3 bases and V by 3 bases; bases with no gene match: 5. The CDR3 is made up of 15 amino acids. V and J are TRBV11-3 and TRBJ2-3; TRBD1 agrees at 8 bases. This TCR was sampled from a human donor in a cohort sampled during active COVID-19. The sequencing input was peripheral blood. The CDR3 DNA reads TGTGCCAGCAGCTTCAGGGGGCGTGGGACAGATACGCAGTATTTT. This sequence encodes CASSFRGRGTDTQYF.